Below are 11 T cell receptor beta chains sequenced from a single sample in a study of blood T cell repertoires in COVID-19. Some clones are missing from TCRdb's copy, which holds only in-frame ones; the method was immunoSEQ multiplex PCR. This sample has roughly 90,000 clones, with roughly 85% found just once. Specimen: peripheral blood. Source of these receptors: a man at least 80 years old with acute or convalescent COVID-19.

The rearrangement links TRBV2 to TRBJ1-5, with 10 bases aligning to TRBD1. Germline assignment: CDR1 SNHLY and CDR2 FYNNEI. The V and J ends lost 6 bases and 2 bases, in that order; junction bases with no gene match: 4. The CDR3 runs to 15 residues. Here the CDR3 reads CASSRDRGGNQPQHF. In DNA, the CDR3 is TGTGCCAGCAGCCGGGACAGGGGTGGCAATCAGCCCCAGCATTTT.

This clone was recorded once. The chain combines TRBV6-5 with TRBJ2-1, with unresolved D. Germline loops: CDR1 MNHEY, CDR2 SVGAGI. Trimming took 0 bases from V and 0 from J, leaving 9 bases between them. The CDR3 is 16 amino acids. The CDR3 nucleotides are TGTGCCAGCAGTTACTCGGCGGATAACTCCTACAATGAGCAGTTCTTC. Amino acid sequence: CASSYSADNSYNEQFF.

The V gene is TRBV5-4, the J gene TRBJ2-5; the D gene is possibly TRBD2 (6 bases). Germline V gene data show CDR1 as SGHNT and CDR2 as YYREEE (reference sequence). V lost 1 base and J lost 5, with 9 bases in between. This CDR3 is built from 13 residues. The CDR3 region is CASSLSGDETQYF. The CDR3 region has the DNA TGTGCCAGCAGCTTGTCGGGGGACGAGACCCAGTACTTC.

The rearrangement links TRBV19 to TRBJ2-7, with D maybe TRBD2 (6 bases). This CDR3 contains 14 residues. Germline V gene data show CDR1 as LNHDA and CDR2 as SQIVND (reference sequence). With 3 bases removed from V and 3 bases from J, the gap between germline ends came to 12 bases. CDR3 residues: CASSISSAHYEQYF. The CDR3 coding sequence is TGTGCCAGTAGTATTTCTAGCGCGCACTACGAGCAGTACTTC.

The chain couples TRBV5-1 to TRBJ2-3; tentative D call: TRBD1 (6 bases). The germline V and J ends were trimmed by 6 bases and 7 bases, with 24 bases remaining between them. This CDR3 is built from 16 residues. Germline V gene data show CDR1 as SGHRS and CDR2 as YFSETQ. The CDR3 sequence is CASNPSGAQGMNTQYF. The CDR3 coding sequence is TGCGCCAGCAACCCCTCAGGGGCTCAAGGGATGAATACGCAGTATTTT. Supplemented by reference TRBV5-1 and TRBJ2-3, the full variable domain reads KAGVTQTPRYLIKTRGQQVTLSCSPISGHRSVSWYQQTPGQGLQFLFEYFSETQRNKGNFPGRFSGRQFSNSRSEMNVSTLELGDSALYLCASNPSGAQGMNTQYFGPGTRLTVL.

The rearrangement joins TRBV9 to TRBJ2-5; 8 nucleotides line up with TRBD2. Germline V gene sequence: CDR1 SGDLS, CDR2 YYNGEE. Trimming cost V 2 bases and J 5 bases; bases outside gene matches: 8. CDR3 length: 15 amino acids. Here the CDR3 reads CASSVTSAMWETQYF. Written as DNA, the CDR3 is TGTGCCAGCAGCGTGACTAGCGCAATGTGGGAGACCCAGTACTTC.

The V and J genes are TRBV7-6 and TRBJ2-2; 7 positions agree with TRBD2. The V segment lost 0 bases and the J segment 4 bases; nucleotides outside the gene matches: 8. Germline V gene lookup returns CDR1 SGHVS and CDR2 FNYEAQ. This CDR3 region has 17 residues. CDR3 nucleotide sequence: TGTGCCAGCAGCTTAGCGTACCAGCGGGGTCCCACCGGGGAGCTGTTTTTT. The encoded protein is CASSLAYQRGPTGELFF.

The rearrangement uses TRBV30 and TRBJ1-5; D may be TRBD1 (5 bases). The CDR3 is 15 residues long. V lost 0 bases and J lost 6, with 15 bases in between. The germline V gene has CDR1 GTSNPN and CDR2 SVGIG (reference sequence). The CDR3: CAWSVPGYLGQPQHF. Here the CDR3 DNA reads TGTGCCTGGAGTGTCCCAGGGTACTTGGGTCAGCCCCAGCATTTT.

The rearrangement uses TRBV5-6 and TRBJ2-7, with TRBD2 identical over 7 bases. There are 15 residues in the CDR3. V lost 0 bases and J lost 2; bases outside the gene matches: 5. CDR1 and CDR2 (germline): SGHDT, YYEEEE. The CDR3 spells CASSLGGSLPYEQYF. The CDR3 DNA is TGTGCCAGCAGCTTGGGCGGGAGTCTCCCCTACGAGCAGTACTTC. Full variable domain (outside the CDR3, taken from reference TRBV5-6 and TRBJ2-7): DAGVTQSPTHLIKTRGQQVTLRCSPKSGHDTVSWYQQALGQGPQFIFQYYEEEERQRGNFPDRFSGHQFPNYSSELNVNALLLGDSALYLCASSLGGSLPYEQYFGPGTRLTVT.

A single count supports this clone. The chain recombines TRBV6-2 or TRBV6-3 with TRBJ1-2, with 7 bases that match TRBD1. The CDR3 is 14 amino acids. The germline V gene has CDR1 MNHEY and CDR2 SVGEGT. With 4 bases clipped from V and 4 bases from J, the junction kept 6 bases outside the gene matches. CDR3 in amino acids: CASSFTGEGYGYTF. DNA for the CDR3: TGTGCCAGCAGTTTCACAGGGGAAGGCTATGGCTACACCTTC.

The rearrangement links TRBV10-3 to TRBJ1-6; TRBD1 matches at 7 bases. The CDR3 is 15 amino acids. Unmatched junction bases numbered 16, after V lost 10 bases and J lost 10 bases. Germline V gene sequence: CDR1 ENHRY, CDR2 SYGVKD. CDR3 bases: TGTGCCACCCAAGGAGAGACAGGGATAGGCTCACCCCTCCACTTT. It codes for CATQGETGIGSPLHF.